Following are 28 T cell receptor beta chains from one sample sequenced in a study of siplizumab effects on memory and regulatory T cells. The repertoire was sequenced with immunoSEQ multiplex PCR; TCRdb's copy has only in-frame clones and lacks some. The top ten hold under 0.75% of the sample, which has some 99,000 clones, about 90% seen once. Sequences were obtained from Tregs sorted from blood. The receptors shown here come from a human donor in good health.

The chain couples TRBV19 to TRBJ1-2; a weak D match, TRBD1 (5 bases). The CDR3 runs 14 residues. Trimming left V 6 bases short and J 0 bases short, with 11 bases between. Germline V lookup: CDR1 LNHDA, CDR2 SQIVND (reference sequence). The CDR3 nucleotides are TGTGCCAGTAGCAGTAGACAGACTAACTATGGCTACACCTTC. Amino acids: CASSSRQTNYGYTF.

V and J are TRBV18 and TRBJ1-1; tentative D call: TRBD1 (5 bases). Germline assignment: CDR1 KGHSH and CDR2 LQKENI. The CDR3 loop spans 15 amino acids. Trimming left V 3 bases short and J 1 base short, with 12 bases between. This CDR3 is CASSPRVLGNTEAFF. CDR3 DNA sequence: TGTGCCAGCTCACCCAGGGTGTTGGGGAACACTGAAGCTTTCTTT.

The V call is TRBV21-1, the J call TRBJ2-7; the listed D gene, TRBD1, was not tested against the DNA. TRBV21-1 is assigned pseudogene status. The CDR3 contains 12 residues. CDR3 nucleotide sequence: TGTGCCAGCAGCGGACAGGGTTACGAGCAGTACTTC. Residues: CASSGQGYEQYF.

This chain links TRBV5-1 with TRBJ2-3; the D is unclear. Trimming stripped 4 bases from V and 4 bases from J, with 19 bases between. Germline CDR1 SGHRS, CDR2 YFSETQ. The CDR3 is 16 residues long. The CDR3 DNA is TGCGCCAGCAGCACCGGGCAGCGTGGGGTCCCAGATACGCAGTATTTT. This encodes CASSTGQRGVPDTQYF.

The chain combines TRBV2 with TRBJ1-2, with D uncertain. The V end was cut by 3 bases, the J end by 9 bases, with 11 bases between. Germline CDR1 and CDR2: SNHLY and FYNNEI. The CDR3 totals 12 residues. The DNA for the CDR3 is TGTGCCAGCAGTGACCCCCACGGGAGCTACACCTTC. Amino acid sequence: CASSDPHGSYTF.

The chain combines TRBV15 with TRBJ2-5; no clear D. The germline CDR1 and CDR2 sequences are LNHNV and YYDKDF (reference sequence). V shed 1 base and J shed 8 bases, with 8 bases lying between them. CDR3 length: 12 residues. CDR3 bases: TGTGCCACCAGCAGAGCTAGGAGAACCCAGTACTTC. It encodes CATSRARRTQYF.

V usage is TRBV7-9 and J usage is TRBJ2-3; D gene unclear. The V gene's germline CDR1 is SEHNR and CDR2 FQNEAQ (reference sequence). V was cut by 1 base and J by 2 bases, with 7 bases left in between. The CDR3 spans 14 residues. The CDR3 sequence: CASSLGVYTDTQYF. In DNA form, the CDR3 reads TGTGCCAGCAGCTTAGGAGTATACACAGATACGCAGTATTTT.

This clone showed up just once. CDR3 in amino acids: CASSLTGTGRDGYTF. The CDR3 DNA sequence: TGTGCCAGCAGCCTGACCGGGACAGGGAGAGATGGCTACACCTTC. This chain connects TRBV7-8 to TRBJ1-2; 9 nucleotides align to TRBD1. The CDR3 covers 15 residues. The V gene's germline CDR1 is SGHVS and CDR2 FQNEAQ. V shed 5 bases, J shed 6 bases, and the junction held 10 bases outside the gene matches.

V usage is TRBV4-1 and J usage is TRBJ1-1, with TRBD1 as a possible D gene (6 bases). Germline values: CDR1 MGHRA, CDR2 YSYEKL. The V gene lost 4 bases and the J gene lost 7 bases, with 19 bases spanning the gap. The CDR3 runs to 15 residues. The CDR3 spells CASSLQGGSGGEAFF. DNA of the CDR3: TGCGCCAGCAGCCTACAGGGAGGAAGCGGGGGTGAAGCTTTCTTT.

The chain couples TRBV23-1 to TRBJ2-7; 8 bases are a match to TRBD2. TRBV23-1 qualifies as an ORF whose function is uncertain. V trimming: 6 bases; J trimming: 0 bases; junction bases outside the gene matches: 10. CDR3 length: 16 residues. In DNA, the CDR3 is TGCGCCAGCAGATTTGGGCCAGCGGGGGCCTCCTACGAGCAGTACTTC. Amino acids: CASRFGPAGASYEQYF.

The chain is built from TRBV29-1 and TRBJ2-1; D unresolved. Trimming stripped 3 bases from V and 9 bases from J, with 12 bases between. CDR1 is SQVTM, CDR2 ANQGSEA, per germline. CDR3 length: 12 amino acids. CDR3 DNA sequence: TGCAGCGTTGAGCAAGGGTATGGTGAGCAGTTCTTC. It translates to CSVEQGYGEQFF.

The rearrangement uses TRBV19 and TRBJ1-1, with no clear D. This CDR3 has 13 residues. V was shortened by 5 bases and J by 6 bases, with 13 bases between the two germline ends. Germline V gene sequence: CDR1 LNHDA, CDR2 SQIVND (reference sequence). In DNA form, the CDR3 reads TGTGCCAGTAGTTCAACCGGTGGCGCTGAAGCTTTCTTT. The encoded protein is CASSSTGGAEAFF. The variable domain in full, with the rest retrieved from reference TRBV19 and TRBJ1-1, is DGGITQSPKYLFRKEGQNVTLSCEQNLNHDAMYWYRQDPGQGLRLIYYSQIVNDFQKGDIAEGYSVSREKKESFPLTVTSAQKNPTAFYLCASSSTGGAEAFFGQGTRLTVV.

V usage is TRBV2 and J usage is TRBJ2-4; D gene uncertain. Trimming shortened V by 2 bases and J by 0 bases, and 8 bases separated the two germline ends. The length of the CDR3 is 15 residues. Germline loops: CDR1 SNHLY, CDR2 FYNNEI. CDR3: CASSESGRAKNIQYF. The DNA of the CDR3 is TGTGCCAGCAGTGAAAGTGGCCGAGCCAAAAACATTCAGTACTTC.

This chain uses TRBV29-1 with TRBJ1-5; TRBD1 aligns across 7 bases. The CDR3 sequence is 15 residues long. CDR1 is SQVTM, CDR2 ANQGSEA, per germline. The ends lost 4 bases at V and 5 bases at J; junction bases unmatched: 11. The CDR3 sequence is CSVVMTGSGDQPQHF. In DNA form, the CDR3 reads TGCAGCGTTGTGATGACAGGGAGCGGCGATCAGCCCCAGCATTTT.

The chain uses TRBV5-4 and TRBJ2-3, with 7 bases lining up with TRBD2. After removal of 1 base from V and 6 bases from J, the junction contained 8 bases not matched to a gene. The CDR3 extends over 15 amino acids. CDR1 is SGHNT, CDR2 YYREEE, per germline (reference sequence). CDR3 sequence reads: CASSLKKRDDDTQYF. CDR3 coding DNA: TGTGCCAGCAGCTTGAAAAAGCGGGACGACGATACGCAGTATTTT.

The chain is built from TRBV28 and TRBJ1-2; no clear D gene. This CDR3 contains 11 residues. Trimming cost V 5 bases and J 6 bases, with 7 bases left between them. Per germline, CDR1 MDHEN and CDR2 SYDVKM. This chain's CDR3 is CASSRGNGYTF. The CDR3 DNA sequence: TGTGCCAGCAGTCGGGGTAATGGCTACACCTTC.

The chain employs TRBV10-3 and TRBJ1-2; no clear D gene. CDR3 length: 12 amino acids. Germline V gives CDR1 ENHRY, CDR2 SYGVKD. V lost 4 bases to trimming and J lost 5 bases, with 8 bases between them. CDR3 protein: CAISGVIYGYTF. The CDR3 DNA follows: TGTGCCATCAGTGGGGTGATTTATGGCTACACCTTC.

The chain joins TRBV29-1 to TRBJ2-3; TRBD1 might be the D (5 bases). From germline, CDR1 is SQVTM and CDR2 ANQGSEA. The CDR3 is 16 residues long. V lost 3 bases to trimming and J lost 2 bases, with 18 bases between them. The CDR3 is CSVDTGRDAFTDTQYF. As DNA, the CDR3 is TGCAGCGTTGATACAGGAAGGGATGCCTTCACAGATACGCAGTATTTT.

The chain has TRBV18 and TRBJ2-7, with 8 bases aligning to TRBD1. Germline loops: CDR1 KGHSH, CDR2 LQKENI. The ends lost 9 bases at V and 0 bases at J; junction bases unmatched: 7. CDR3 length equals 14 residues. CDR3 region: CASSDRGGSYEQYF. CDR3 coding DNA: TGTGCCAGTTCCGACAGGGGAGGCTCCTACGAGCAGTACTTC.

The CDR3 DNA sequence: TGTGCCAGCAGCTTGCGCAGGGTTTTCTCCTACGAGCAGTACTTC. Amino acid sequence: CASSLRRVFSYEQYF. The chain carries TRBV5-6 and TRBJ2-7, with D perhaps TRBD1 (5 bases). Trimming cost V 1 base and J 0 bases, with 11 bases left between them. The germline V gene has CDR1 SGHDT and CDR2 YYEEEE. The CDR3 covers 15 residues.

This clone was observed once. The chain links TRBV18 to TRBJ2-5, with TRBD1 matching over 7 bases. The CDR3 extends over 15 amino acids. The trim removed 10 bases at V and 4 bases at J, leaving 15 bases unmatched. The germline V gene has CDR1 KGHSH and CDR2 LQKENI. The chain's CDR3 is CATTQGSERGETQYF. CDR3 nucleotides: TGTGCCACCACACAGGGGTCCGAACGGGGAGAGACCCAGTACTTC. The variable domain in full, completed from reference TRBV18 and TRBJ2-5, reads NAGVMQNPRHLVRRRGQEARLRCSPMKGHSHVYWYRQLPEEGLKFMVYLQKENIIDESGMPKERFSAEFPKEGPSILRIQQVVRGDSAAYFCATTQGSERGETQYFGPGTRLLVL.

The DNA of the CDR3 is TGCGCCAGCAGTGAGTCTACTAGCGGGTTCGAGCAGTACTTC. This encodes CASSESTSGFEQYF. The chain joins TRBV10-1 to TRBJ2-7, with 9 bases matching TRBD2. With V trimmed by 0 bases and J by 6 bases, 3 bases remained unmatched. From germline, CDR1 is WNHNN and CDR2 SYGVQD (reference sequence). This CDR3 is built from 14 residues.

The rearrangement links TRBV2 to TRBJ1-2, with D possibly matching TRBD1 (5 bases). Per germline, CDR1 SNHLY and CDR2 FYNNEI. The CDR3 contains 14 residues. With 6 bases removed from V and 2 bases from J, the gap between germline ends came to 13 bases. The CDR3 is CASSGTYPNYGYTF. CDR3 nucleotides: TGTGCCAGCAGCGGGACCTACCCAAACTATGGCTACACCTTC.

J is TRBJ2-3 and V is TRBV5-1; 8 positions agree with TRBD2. Germline values: CDR1 SGHRS, CDR2 YFSETQ. The CDR3 has 15 amino acids. Unmatched junction bases numbered 2, after V lost 2 bases and J lost 0 bases. The CDR3 DNA is TGCGCCAGCAGCTTTAGCGGGATAAGCACAGATACGCAGTATTTT. As protein: CASSFSGISTDTQYF. Complete variable domain (other parts from reference TRBV5-1 and TRBJ2-3): KAGVTQTPRYLIKTRGQQVTLSCSPISGHRSVSWYQQTPGQGLQFLFEYFSETQRNKGNFPGRFSGRQFSNSRSEMNVSTLELGDSALYLCASSFSGISTDTQYFGPGTRLTVL.

The rearrangement uses TRBV10-3 and TRBJ2-5; D is uncertain. The CDR3 contains 12 residues. Trimming removed 0 bases at V and 5 bases at J, with 4 bases between. Germline CDR1 is ENHRY and CDR2 is SYGVKD. CDR3 DNA: TGTGCCATCAGTGAGTCGTGGGAGACCCAGTACTTC. Translated, it gives CAISESWETQYF.

The rearrangement links TRBV7-2 to TRBJ2-1; perhaps D is TRBD1 or TRBD2 (5 bases each). CDR3 size: 11 residues. The V and J ends lost 1 base and 12 bases respectively, with 7 bases between them. Germline CDR1 reads SGHTA; CDR2 reads FQGNSA. CDR3 bases: TGTGCCAGCAGCTTAGTCGGGACGCAGTTCTTC. Translating gives CASSLVGTQFF.

The V and J genes are TRBV7-2 and TRBJ2-6; D unclear. There are 16 residues in the CDR3. The germline V gene has CDR1 SGHTA and CDR2 FQGNSA. Between the trimmed V and J ends, which lost 3 bases and 0 bases, there was a span of 9 bases. The CDR3 reads CASSLGIRSGANVLTF. The CDR3 nucleotides are TGTGCCAGCAGCTTGGGAATCCGCTCTGGGGCCAACGTCCTGACTTTC. The complete variable domain, with remaining parts taken from reference TRBV7-2 and TRBJ2-6, reads GAGVSQSPSNKVTEKGKDVELRCDPISGHTALYWYRQSLGQGLEFLIYFQGNSAPDKSGLPSDRFSAERTGGSVSTLTIQRTQQEDSAVYLCASSLGIRSGANVLTFGAGSRLTVL.

This chain's CDR3 is CASRPGLVNTGELFF. CDR3 in DNA: TGTGCCAGCAGACCTGGGCTGGTGAACACCGGGGAGCTGTTTTTT. V usage is TRBV7-9 and J usage is TRBJ2-2; D not resolved. CDR1 SEHNR and CDR2 FQNEAQ come from the germline V gene (reference sequence). V lost 6 bases to trimming and J lost 1 base, with 12 bases between them. This CDR3 region has 15 residues.